Reported below is one TCR beta chain. The CDR3 has 16 amino acids. V gave up 3 bases and J gave up 3 bases, with 13 bases separating them. Germline CDR1 SGHTS, CDR2 YDEGEE. The source of the sample is a study of blood T cell repertoires in COVID-19. Clones were read by immunoSEQ multiplex PCR, and TCRdb kept only the in-frame ones, dropping some. The sample has around 160,000 clones, around 81% seen once. The clonotype originates from a man aged 60-69 years with active or convalescent COVID-19. The chain is built from TRBV5-8 and TRBJ2-6; possibly TRBD2 for D (6 bases). The source material was peripheral blood. DNA for the CDR3: TGTGCCAGCAGCTCCCCGGGGGTCCTTGGGGCCAACGTCCTGACTTTC. Amino acids: CASSSPGVLGANVLTF.